The rows below give T cell receptor beta chains drawn from one sample of a study of OX40 agonist ivuxolimab in advanced cancers. Data came from immunoSEQ multiplex PCR; TCRdb stores just in-frame clones and leaves some out. The sample includes about 89,000 clones, 88% of them seen just once. Sequenced here: CD4+ or CD8+ T cells sorted from blood, sampled in a trial of the OX40 agonist ivuxolimab. Receptors originate from an adult with an advanced solid tumor such as melanoma, head and neck, liver or kidney cancer. The CDR3 runs from the conserved cysteine through the conserved F or W. A D gene is named only where the DNA matches it firmly. Clone size, where shown, is once, few, many, or a class for clones that have expanded.

clone size,V gene,D gene,CDR3 length,J gene,CDR3 DNA,CDR3 protein
-,TRBV7-2,-,12,TRBJ2-2,TGTGCCAGCAGCCGACTGCCCGGGGAGCTGTTTTTT,CASSRLPGELFF
-,TRBV6-7,-,15,TRBJ2-1,TGTGCCAGTCCCGGGTGGAAGGGGGCCTACAATGAGCAGTTCTTC,CASPGWKGAYNEQFF
-,TRBV6-5,-,15,TRBJ2-5,TGTGCCAGCAGTCCGAGGGGCCGGCCGGAAGAGACCCAGTACTTC,CASSPRGRPEETQYF
-,TRBV15,TRBD2,14,TRBJ2-7,TGTGCCACCAGCCTAGCGGGGGGGTCCTACGAGCAGTACTTC,CATSLAGGSYEQYF
-,TRBV7-3,-,13,TRBJ1-2,TGTGCCAGCAGCTTCCGGGGGCTTCTTGGCTACACCTTC,CASSFRGLLGYTF
-,TRBV12-5,-,19,TRBJ1-1,TGTGCTAGTGGTACCCGCCTAGGGGTAGGGTCTCTCATGAACACTGAAGCTTTCTTT,CASGTRLGVGSLMNTEAFF
-,TRBV23-1,TRBD1,17,TRBJ1-1,TGCGCCAGCAGTCAACCCGGACAGGAGGTAATGAACACTGAAGCTTTCTTT,CASSQPGQEVMNTEAFF
-,TRBV2,TRBD1,15,TRBJ1-4,TGTGCCAGCAGTGCCGACAGGGGGCCTAATGAAAAACTGTTTTTT,CASSADRGPNEKLFF
-,TRBV21-1,-,14,TRBJ2-5,TGTGCCAGCAGCAAAGAGGCATTCCAAGAGACCCAGTACTTC,CASSKEAFQETQYF
few,TRBV5-6,-,15,TRBJ1-5,TGTGCCAGCAGCTTGGGGGCCTTTTCCAATCAGCCCCAGCATTTT,CASSLGAFSNQPQHF
-,TRBV19,-,14,TRBJ2-2,TGTGCCAGTAGCCTGGCGGGGCCCACCGGGGAGCTGTTTTTT,CASSLAGPTGELFF
-,TRBV6-4,-,17,TRBJ2-3,TGTGCCAGCAGTTTCCAACTTAGGGAGTCGAGCACAGATACGCAGTATTTT,CASSFQLRESSTDTQYF
-,TRBV29-1,-,15,TRBJ1-5,TGCAGCGTTGTTCGGGGCAGCGACTCCAATCAGCCCCAGCATTTT,CSVVRGSDSNQPQHF
-,TRBV5-5,-,14,TRBJ2-3,TGTGCCAGCAGCTTGGAAGGCAGAACAGATACGCAGTATTTT,CASSLEGRTDTQYF
-,TRBV6-1,TRBD1,12,TRBJ1-4,TGTGCCAGCACCTTGGGAGGGGGCGAACTGTTTTTT,CASTLGGGELFF
-,TRBV2,-,14,TRBJ2-3,TGTGCCAGCCCGGGACGGGGGCTGGGAGATACGCAGTATTTT,CASPGRGLGDTQYF
-,TRBV6-1,-,13,TRBJ1-1,TGTGCCAGCAGGGGTACAGGGAGCACTGAAGCTTTCTTT,CASRGTGSTEAFF
-,TRBV27,-,15,TRBJ2-7,TGTGCCACCTCCGAAGAGGGAAGGGGGTACTACGAGCAGTACTTC,CATSEEGRGYYEQYF
-,TRBV6-5,-,13,TRBJ1-1,TGTGCCAGCCGAGTTCAAAAGAACACTGAAGCTTTCTTT,CASRVQKNTEAFF
-,TRBV19,TRBD2,18,TRBJ2-1,TGTGCCAGTAGACTACTAGCGGGGGGACCTCGCTCCTACAATGAGCAGTTCTTC,CASRLLAGGPRSYNEQFF
once,TRBV27,TRBD1,14,TRBJ2-5,TGTGCCAGCAGTCAGGGACAGGGGATAGAGACCCAGTACTTC,CASSQGQGIETQYF
-,TRBV19,-,15,TRBJ1-2,TGTGCCAGTAGTATAGATCCTACAATCGGGACGGGCTACACCTTC,CASSIDPTIGTGYTF
-,TRBV7-9,TRBD1,16,TRBJ1-5,TGTGCCAGCAGCCGTGGGACAGGGGGCGGGGGACAGCCCCAGCATTTT,CASSRGTGGGGQPQHF
-,TRBV29-1,TRBD1,12,TRBJ2-7,TGCAGCGTGGATGAAACAGGGGATGGGCAGTACTTC,CSVDETGDGQYF
-,TRBV7-6,-,14,TRBJ2-2,TGTGCCAGCAGCTTAGCGTGGAGCACCGGGGAGCTGTTTTTT,CASSLAWSTGELFF
-,TRBV20-1,-,10,TRBJ1-3,TGCAGTGCTAGAGGCAGACTGAGTTATTTT,CSARGRLSYF
-,TRBV6-1,-,13,TRBJ2-3,TGTGCCAGCAGTCCTTCACGAGCAGATACGCAGTATTTT,CASSPSRADTQYF
-,TRBV7-2,-,15,TRBJ2-3,TGTGCCAGCCGACCGAGAGGGCCGGTCACAGATACGCAGTATTTT,CASRPRGPVTDTQYF
-,TRBV6-5,TRBD1,15,TRBJ2-1,TGTGCCAGCAGTTACGGACAGGGGGCTAAGGATGAGCAGTTCTTC,CASSYGQGAKDEQFF
-,TRBV11-3,-,17,TRBJ2-2,TGTGCCAGCTCCCATCTTACCCCCGACCTGATGCCCGGGGAGCTGTTTTTT,CASSHLTPDLMPGELFF
-,TRBV6-6,TRBD1,15,TRBJ2-5,TGTGCCAGCAGCCAGATCAGGGGGTCCCAAGAGACCCAGTACTTC,CASSQIRGSQETQYF
once,TRBV6-5,-,13,TRBJ2-2,TGTGCCAGCAGTTACTCGCCTGGCGGGGAGCTGTTTTTT,CASSYSPGGELFF
-,TRBV11-2,TRBD2,12,TRBJ2-1,TGTGCCAGCAGCTTAGCGGGGGGTGAGCAGTTCTTC,CASSLAGGEQFF
few,TRBV2,-,14,TRBJ2-7,TGTGCCAGCAGTGAGAGTGTAGCCTGGGGCGAGCAGTACTTC,CASSESVAWGEQYF
-,TRBV7-9,TRBD2,15,TRBJ2-5,TGTGCCAGCAGCTCGGGACTAGCGGGCCAAGAGACCCAGTACTTC,CASSSGLAGQETQYF
few,TRBV4-3,TRBD1,18,TRBJ2-7,TGCGCCAGCAGCCAAGATACGGGACAGGGGATTGACTCCTACGAGCAGTACTTC,CASSQDTGQGIDSYEQYF
-,TRBV30,-,13,TRBJ1-2,TGTGCCTGGAGTCCCGGCTCGAACTATGGCTACACCTTC,CAWSPGSNYGYTF
-,TRBV5-1,-,13,TRBJ1-1,TGCGCCAGCAGCTTCGGATCAGGCAGAGAAGCTTTCTTT,CASSFGSGREAFF
-,TRBV11-2,TRBD1,14,TRBJ2-7,TGTGCCAGCAGCACCACAGGGACAGGCTACGAGCAGTACTTC,CASSTTGTGYEQYF
-,TRBV4-3,-,13,TRBJ1-2,TGCGCCAGCAGCCCCACCGTGGGGGGGGAAGTCTTCTTC,CASSPTVGGEVFF
few,TRBV25-1,-,11,TRBJ1-1,TGTGCCAGCAGTGTGGACACTGAAGCTTTCTTT,CASSVDTEAFF
-,TRBV29-1,-,15,TRBJ1-2,TGCAGCGTTGAAGATCGGGACACCACTAACTATGGCTACACCTTC,CSVEDRDTTNYGYTF
-,TRBV19,TRBD2,20,TRBJ2-1,TGTGCCAGTAGTATCCCCCCTGGACTAGCGGGGGGCGTTACCTACAATGAGCAGTTCTTC,CASSIPPGLAGGVTYNEQFF
-,TRBV25-1,-,15,TRBJ2-2,TGTGCCAGCAGTGAACTTTCGACCCGCACCGGGGAGCTGTTTTTT,CASSELSTRTGELFF
-,TRBV28,-,14,TRBJ2-5,TGTGCCAGCACCCTCTCAGGGCCCCAAGAGACCCAGTACTTC,CASTLSGPQETQYF
once,TRBV30,-,15,TRBJ2-6,TGTGCCTGGAGGACACCAGGAACCGGGGCCAACGTCCTGACTTTC,CAWRTPGTGANVLTF
-,TRBV11-3,-,15,TRBJ1-3,TGTGCCAGCAGCCCAGGAGACAGCTCTGGAAACACCATATATTTT,CASSPGDSSGNTIYF
-,TRBV2,TRBD2,17,TRBJ2-5,TGTGCCAGCAGCGCCATTGGATTCGGGGGGTTCCAAGAGACCCAGTACTTC,CASSAIGFGGFQETQYF
-,TRBV6-1,TRBD2,14,TRBJ2-7,TGTGCCAGCCGACTAGCGGGGGGTTCCTACGAGCAGTACTTC,CASRLAGGSYEQYF
-,TRBV9,TRBD1,14,TRBJ2-7,TGTGCCAGCAGCGTAGGGGGACAGGACTACGAGCAGTACTTC,CASSVGGQDYEQYF
-,TRBV14,-,16,TRBJ1-4,TGTGCCAGCAGCCAAGAAACCGGGGGCCTCGGTGAAAAACTGTTTTTT,CASSQETGGLGEKLFF
-,TRBV7-2,-,13,TRBJ1-5,TGTGCCAGCAGCCGCTACCGAGTGGCCCCCCAGCATTTT,CASSRYRVAPQHF
-,TRBV5-1,-,16,TRBJ2-3,TGCGCCAGCAGCTTGGTTTTTATGTCGGGCGAAAATACGCAGTATTTT,CASSLVFMSGENTQYF
few,TRBV11-2,-,15,TRBJ2-7,TGTGCCAGCAGCTTAGACCGGGACCAGGGGCTCGAGCAGTACTTC,CASSLDRDQGLEQYF
-,TRBV11-2,-,11,TRBJ1-6,TGTGCCAGCAGCTTATCTTCACCCCTCCACTTT,CASSLSSPLHF
-,TRBV11-1,-,14,TRBJ1-1,TGTGCCAGCAGCTTAGGCGGGCGGAACACTGAAGCTTTCTTT,CASSLGGRNTEAFF